This T cell receptor (beta chain) was documented in a study of post-analysis software for immune sequencing data. In the study overall: The study covered relapsing-remitting, secondary progressive and progressive-relapsing courses of multiple sclerosis.

Unique molecular identifiers tagged the TCR beta cDNA libraries. TCRdb reprocessed the PCR reads via MiXCR and lists one record per CDR3 protein. Here the sample spans 170,000 or so distinct CDR3 sequences, approximately 30% being singletons. Notes on the study in general: Roughly five TRBV segments were more frequent in patients than controls; TRBV5-6, TRBV5-1 and TRBV20-1 belonged to this group. The normalized Chao1 diversity of multiple sclerosis patients was significantly lower than that of controls. Clustering by F measure revealed strong co-clustering among samples prepared together in one batch.

This clonotype was counted at least ten times. The target antigen is unknown. The CDR3 has 14 residues. Trimming cost V 3 bases and J 4 bases; bases outside gene matches: 6. Germline V lookup: CDR1 MDHEN, CDR2 SYDVKM. The receptor's source is a girl aged 5-17 years with multiple sclerosis. The source material was blood. This sequence joins TRBV28 and TRBJ2-7; 7 bases are a match to TRBD1. CDR3 sequence: CASSLSGQLYEQYF. The CDR3 nucleotides are TGTGCCAGCAGTTTGTCGGGACAGCTGTACGAGCAGTACTTC.